The next 21 T cell receptor beta chains were all read from a single sample in a study of blood T cell repertoires in COVID-19. Measured with immunoSEQ multiplex PCR; TCRdb has only the in-frame clones, and not every one. The table shows 20,000 or so clones, with about 89% occurring only once. Sequencing was done on a sample of peripheral blood. The receptors shown here come from a human donor in a cohort sampled during active COVID-19.

J is TRBJ2-7 and V is TRBV20-1; weak D call: TRBD2 (6 bases). Trimming removed 5 bases from V and 4 bases from J, with 9 bases in between. This CDR3 has 11 residues. Germline lookup yields CDR1 DFQATT and CDR2 SNEGSKA (reference sequence). The CDR3 loop is CSALRGYEQYF. CDR3 coding DNA: TGCAGTGCTTTGCGGGGATACGAGCAGTACTTC.

The chain joins TRBV5-6 to TRBJ1-5, with 8 bases that match TRBD1. The trim removed 4 bases at V and 5 bases at J, leaving 8 bases unmatched. Germline CDR1 reads SGHDT; CDR2 reads YYEEEE. There are 15 residues in the CDR3. The CDR3 loop reads CASSGGSGGDQPQHF. The CDR3 nucleotides are TGTGCCAGCAGCGGGGGGTCAGGGGGCGATCAGCCCCAGCATTTT.

The chain employs TRBV10-3 and TRBJ2-7; 11 nucleotides match TRBD2. Germline V gene sequence: CDR1 ENHRY, CDR2 SYGVKD. The CDR3 contains 13 residues. The trim removed 10 bases at V and 3 bases at J, leaving 5 bases unmatched. CDR3: CATDGTSGYEQYF. In nucleotides, the CDR3 is TGTGCCACGGACGGGACTAGCGGCTACGAGCAGTACTTC.

The V call is TRBV11-1, the J call TRBJ2-6, with D tentatively TRBD1 (6 bases). V was shortened by 5 bases and J by 3 bases, with 11 bases between the two germline ends. Looked up from germline, CDR1 is SGHAT and CDR2 is FQDESV (reference sequence). The CDR3 consists of 15 residues. The CDR3 coding sequence is TGTGCCAGCAGCCGCCGGACAGATGGGGCCAACGTCCTGACTTTC. Translation gives CASSRRTDGANVLTF.

In DNA form, the CDR3 reads TGTGCCACCAGTGATAACGACAGGGGTGGTGAAGCTTTCTTT. Amino acid sequence: CATSDNDRGGEAFF. V gene TRBV24-1 combines with J gene TRBJ1-1, with 8 bases identical to TRBD1. The J segment lost 7 bases and the V segment lost 3 bases, leaving 6 bases of the junction unmatched. The CDR3 extends over 14 amino acids. The germline V gene has CDR1 KGHDR and CDR2 SFDVKD.

This clone was detected once. CDR3 loop: CASSRGARDTNSPLHF. The CDR3 DNA is TGTGCCAGCAGCCGGGGGGCCCGGGACACTAATTCACCCCTCCACTTT. This chain uses TRBV28 with TRBJ1-6; D is possibly TRBD1 (6 bases). This CDR3 has 16 residues. V lost 6 bases, J lost 6 bases, and 18 bases lay in between. CDR1 and CDR2 from the germline V gene are MDHEN and SYDVKM.

The chain couples TRBV6-6 to TRBJ1-2; D ambiguous. The CDR3 totals 13 residues. V was clipped by 7 bases and J by 8 bases, with 17 bases between them. The germline CDR1 and CDR2 sequences are MNHNY and SVGAGI (reference sequence). The DNA of the CDR3 is TGTGCCAGCACCGGGATACAGTCGTTGGGCTACACCTTC. This gives the protein CASTGIQSLGYTF.

The chain carries TRBV3-1 (or the pseudogene TRBV3-2) and TRBJ1-2, with D unclear. With 0 bases removed from V and 4 bases from J, the gap between germline ends came to 12 bases. This CDR3 spans 15 amino acids. Germline-derived CDR1 and CDR2 are LGHDT and YNNKEL (reference sequence). CDR3 protein: CASSQDRPTGYGYTF. CDR3 nucleotides: TGTGCCAGCAGCCAAGATCGCCCAACTGGCTATGGCTACACCTTC.

A few counts support this clone. The chain is built from TRBV6-5 and TRBJ2-7; 9 positions match TRBD1. After removal of 7 bases from V and 5 bases from J, the junction contained 9 bases not matched to a gene. The CDR3 covers 14 residues. Germline loops: CDR1 MNHEY, CDR2 SVGAGI. Written as DNA, the CDR3 is TGTGCCAGCACTTTGGGACAGGGTGATGACGAGCAGTACTTC. Translation: CASTLGQGDDEQYF.

This rearrangement joins TRBV28 to TRBJ2-1; possibly TRBD2 for D (6 bases). The CDR3 totals 15 residues. Looked up from germline, CDR1 is MDHEN and CDR2 is SYDVKM. Trimming shortened V by 5 bases and J by 2 bases, and 13 bases separated the two germline ends. The CDR3 protein is CASSPPREPYNEQFF. Here the CDR3 DNA reads TGTGCCAGCAGTCCGCCCCGGGAGCCCTACAATGAGCAGTTCTTC.

CDR3 in DNA: TGTGCCAGCAGTTCGACTAGCGGGTCCTGGTATTTT. The encoded protein is CASSSTSGSWYF. The gene calls are TRBV27 and TRBJ2-3; TRBD2 matches at 10 bases. Germline assignment: CDR1 MNHEY and CDR2 SMNVEV (reference sequence). The J segment lost 14 bases and the V segment lost 4 bases, leaving 6 bases of the junction unmatched. CDR3 length: 12 amino acids.

The CDR3 protein is CASSFRQGRSDNEQFF. The DNA for the CDR3 is TGTGCCAGCAGTTTCAGACAGGGAAGGTCTGACAATGAGCAGTTCTTC. This chain connects TRBV27 to TRBJ2-1; TRBD1 matches 7 bases. The V and J ends lost 3 bases and 5 bases, in that order; junction bases with no gene match: 10. The CDR3 consists of 16 residues. Germline CDR1 is MNHEY and CDR2 is SMNVEV (reference sequence).

The chain carries TRBV12-3 or TRBV12-4 and TRBJ1-5; D unresolved. Deletions cut 3 bases from V and 0 bases from J, with 3 bases between. The CDR3 loop spans 13 amino acids. The CDR3 nucleotides are TGTGCCAGCAGTTTTAATAGCAATCAGCCCCAGCATTTT. Its protein is CASSFNSNQPQHF.

The chain links TRBV7-3 to TRBJ2-1; D remains unclear. The CDR3 sequence is 15 residues long. Trimming shortened V by 6 bases and J by 4 bases, and 16 bases separated the two germline ends. Germline V gene data show CDR1 as SGHTA and CDR2 as FQGTGA. The CDR3 here is CASSPTRAGYNEQFF. The CDR3 nucleotides are TGTGCCAGCAGTCCCACCCGCGCAGGATACAATGAGCAGTTCTTC. Full variable domain (remainder filled in from reference TRBV7-3 and TRBJ2-1): GAGVSQTPSNKVTEKGKYVELRCDPISGHTALYWYRQSLGQGPEFLIYFQGTGAADDSGLPNDRFFAVRPEGSVSTLKIQRTERGDSAVYLCASSPTRAGYNEQFFGPGTRLTVL.

The V gene is TRBV5-1, the J gene TRBJ1-1, with 8 positions matching TRBD1. This CDR3 is 13 amino acids long. The ends lost 4 bases at V and 7 bases at J; junction bases unmatched: 6. Germline-derived CDR1 and CDR2 are SGHRS and YFSETQ. For the CDR3, the DNA is TGCGCCAGCAGCCCGATGACAGGGGTTGAAGCTTTCTTT. It specifies CASSPMTGVEAFF.

This clone was found a few times. The rearrangement uses TRBV5-5 and TRBJ1-1; no clear D gene. The germline V gene encodes CDR1 SGHKS and CDR2 YYEKEE (reference sequence). The length of the CDR3 is 14 residues. V dropped 0 bases and J dropped 1 base, with 7 bases sitting between them. In DNA, the CDR3 is TGTGCCAGCAGCTTGGGGAGGGCGAACACTGAAGCTTTCTTT. It is translated as CASSLGRANTEAFF.

The CDR3 loop is CASSPTGYYEQYF. CDR3 in DNA: TGTGCCAGCAGCCCGACAGGCTACTACGAGCAGTACTTC. The rearrangement uses TRBV14 and TRBJ2-7; D perhaps matches TRBD1 (6 bases). CDR1 and CDR2 (germline): SGHDN, FVKESK. V dropped 4 bases and J dropped 3 bases, with 10 bases sitting between them. This CDR3 spans 13 amino acids.

The chain combines TRBV27 with TRBJ2-7; the D gene is possibly TRBD1 (5 bases). V dropped 3 bases and J dropped 4 bases, with 10 bases sitting between them. CDR1 is MNHEY and CDR2 is SMNVEV in the germline V gene (reference sequence). The CDR3 totals 13 residues. The chain's CDR3 is CASSFKAGYEQYF. The DNA for the CDR3 is TGTGCCAGCAGTTTCAAGGCAGGGTACGAGCAGTACTTC.

This clone occurred a few times. This sequence joins TRBV24-1 and TRBJ2-1; 7 bases align to TRBD1. This CDR3 contains 13 residues. The J segment lost 4 bases and the V segment lost 4 bases, leaving 0 bases of the junction unmatched. Germline loops: CDR1 KGHDR, CDR2 SFDVKD. In DNA form, the CDR3 reads TGTGCCACCAGTGAGACAGGGTACAATGAGCAGTTCTTC. Translated, it gives CATSETGYNEQFF.

The CDR3 loop reads CASSSSSYEQYF. In nucleotides, the CDR3 is TGTGCCAGCAGCTCGAGCTCCTACGAGCAGTACTTC. V usage is TRBV5-6 and J usage is TRBJ2-7; D not resolved. Germline lookup yields CDR1 SGHDT and CDR2 YYEEEE. The CDR3 totals 12 residues. Trimming cost V 3 bases and J 0 bases, with 4 bases left between them. Full variable domain (missing parts from reference TRBV5-6 and TRBJ2-7): DAGVTQSPTHLIKTRGQQVTLRCSPKSGHDTVSWYQQALGQGPQFIFQYYEEEERQRGNFPDRFSGHQFPNYSSELNVNALLLGDSALYLCASSSSSYEQYFGPGTRLTVT.

This clone was counted once. The chain has TRBV30 and TRBJ1-2; possible D gene TRBD1, 5 bases. The CDR3 spans 18 residues. Germline-derived CDR1 and CDR2 are GTSNPN and SVGIG (reference sequence). Between the trimmed V and J ends, which lost 3 bases and 3 bases, there was a span of 26 bases. The CDR3 DNA sequence: TGTGCCTGGAGCGGGGGTTCGGGAGTGTCGCATGATTACTATGGCTACACCTTC. Protein: CAWSGGSGVSHDYYGYTF.